This T cell receptor beta chain emerged from a study of monozygotic twins with inflammatory bowel disease. The length of the CDR3 is 15 residues. Germline assignment: CDR1 SGHAT and CDR2 FQDESV (reference sequence). TCRdb reprocessed the 5' RACE reads and keeps a single row for each CDR3 protein, giving no DNA. Its clone listing holds some 400,000 distinct CDR3 sequences. This receptor was identified in a human donor with ulcerative colitis or Crohn's disease, or a healthy co-twin of an affected twin (not recorded which). The chain is built from TRBV11-1 and TRBJ1-4; TCRdb lists TRBD1, though no DNA is available to test this call. The material sequenced was blood. This CDR3 is CASSSGQTTNEKLFF.